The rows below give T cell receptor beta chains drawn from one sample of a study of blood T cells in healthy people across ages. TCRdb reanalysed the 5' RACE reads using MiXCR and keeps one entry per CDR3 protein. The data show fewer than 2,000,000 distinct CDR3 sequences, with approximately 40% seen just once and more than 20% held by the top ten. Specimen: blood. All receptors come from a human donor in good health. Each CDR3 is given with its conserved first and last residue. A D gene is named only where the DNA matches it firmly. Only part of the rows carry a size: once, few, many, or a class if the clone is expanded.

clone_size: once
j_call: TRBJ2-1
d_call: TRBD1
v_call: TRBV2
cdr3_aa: CAGSGQGDNEQFF
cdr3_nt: TGTGCCGGCAGCGGACAGGGGGACAATGAGCAGTTCTTC

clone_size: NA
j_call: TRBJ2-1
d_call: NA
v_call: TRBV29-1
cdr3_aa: CSVISPRGRTEQFF
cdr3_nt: TGCAGCGTTATAAGCCCCAGGGGACGCACTGAGCAGTTCTTC

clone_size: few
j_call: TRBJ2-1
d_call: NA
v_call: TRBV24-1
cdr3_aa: CATSGRDTKSYNEQFF
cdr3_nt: TGTGCCACCAGTGGACGGGACACTAAATCGTACAATGAGCAGTTCTTC

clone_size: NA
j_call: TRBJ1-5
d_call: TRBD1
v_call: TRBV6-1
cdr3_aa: CASSSGQGLAVGHF
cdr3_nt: TGTGCCAGCAGTAGCGGACAGGGGTTAGCAGTGGGGCATTTT

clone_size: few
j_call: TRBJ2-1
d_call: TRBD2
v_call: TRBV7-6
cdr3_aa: CASSLVSSGGTYNEQFF
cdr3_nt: TGTGCCAGCAGCTTAGTATCCAGCGGGGGGACCTACAATGAGCAGTTCTTC

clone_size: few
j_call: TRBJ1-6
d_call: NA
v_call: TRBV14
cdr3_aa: CASSQELRGSPLHF
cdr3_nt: TGTGCCAGCAGCCAAGAGTTGAGGGGTTCACCCCTCCACTTT

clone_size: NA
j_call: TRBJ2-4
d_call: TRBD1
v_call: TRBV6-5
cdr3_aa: CASSYSRQGAEAKNIQYF
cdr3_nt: TGTGCCAGCAGTTACAGCCGACAGGGGGCCGAGGCCAAAAACATTCAGTACTTC

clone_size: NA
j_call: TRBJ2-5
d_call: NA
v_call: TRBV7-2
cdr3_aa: CASSLLTGQFQETQYF
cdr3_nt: TGTGCCAGCAGCTTACTTACGGGGCAGTTCCAAGAGACCCAGTACTTC

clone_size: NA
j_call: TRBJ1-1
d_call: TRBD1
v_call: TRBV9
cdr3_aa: CASSKGASNTEAFF
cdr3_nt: TGTGCCAGTTCAAAGGGGGCATCAAACACTGAAGCTTTCTTT

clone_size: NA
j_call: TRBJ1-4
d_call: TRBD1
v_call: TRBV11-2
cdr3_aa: CASSRTGTVLSGEKLFF
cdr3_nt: TGTGCCAGCAGCCGAACCGGGACAGTTCTTAGTGGAGAAAAACTGTTTTTT

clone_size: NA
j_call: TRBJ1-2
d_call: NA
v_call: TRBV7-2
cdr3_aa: CASSLAHRTNYGYTF
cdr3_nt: TGTGCCAGCAGCTTAGCTCACAGGACGAACTATGGCTACACCTTC

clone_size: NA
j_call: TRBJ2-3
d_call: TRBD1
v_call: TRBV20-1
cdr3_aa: CSAPHRGFTDTQYF
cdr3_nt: TGCAGCGCCCCCCACAGGGGATTCACAGATACGCAGTATTTT

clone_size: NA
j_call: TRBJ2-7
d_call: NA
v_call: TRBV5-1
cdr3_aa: CASSLRGGGEQYF
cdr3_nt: TGCGCCAGCAGCTTACGGGGAGGGGGCGAGCAGTACTTC

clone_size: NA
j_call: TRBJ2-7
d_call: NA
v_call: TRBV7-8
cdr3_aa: CASSLSFRDGEQYF
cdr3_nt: TGTGCCAGCAGCTTATCGTTCAGGGATGGCGAGCAGTACTTC

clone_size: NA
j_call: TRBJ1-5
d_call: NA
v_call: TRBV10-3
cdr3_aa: CAISPQGSNQPQHF
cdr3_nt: TGTGCCATCAGTCCCCAGGGTAGCAATCAGCCCCAGCATTTT

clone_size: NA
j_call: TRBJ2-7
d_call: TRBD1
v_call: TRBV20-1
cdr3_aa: CSARLTGMGEQYF
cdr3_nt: TGCAGTGCTCGCCTGACAGGGATGGGCGAGCAGTACTTC

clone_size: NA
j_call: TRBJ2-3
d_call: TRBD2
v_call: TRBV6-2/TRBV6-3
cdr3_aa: CASSVSRSGGYTDAQYF
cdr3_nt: TGTGCCAGCTCAGTATCCCGGAGCGGGGGATACACAGATGCGCAGTATTTT

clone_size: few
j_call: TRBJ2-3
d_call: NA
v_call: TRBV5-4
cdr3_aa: CASSLQRTTDTQYF
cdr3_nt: TGTGCCAGCAGCTTACAGCGGACCACAGATACGCAGTATTTT

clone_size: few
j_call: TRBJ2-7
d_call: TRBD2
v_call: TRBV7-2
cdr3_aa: CASRYTSGGPSYEQYF
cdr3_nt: TGTGCCAGCAGGTACACTAGCGGGGGTCCGTCCTACGAGCAGTACTTC

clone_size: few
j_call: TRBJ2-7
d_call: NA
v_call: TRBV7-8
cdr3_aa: CASSLPGGDTYEQYF
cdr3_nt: TGTGCCAGCAGCTTACCAGGGGGGGATACCTACGAGCAGTACTTC

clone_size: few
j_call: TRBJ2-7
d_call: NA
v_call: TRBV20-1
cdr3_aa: CSAQGAQGRSGLDEQYF
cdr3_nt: TGCAGTGCTCAAGGTGCACAGGGAAGGAGCGGTCTCGACGAGCAGTACTTC

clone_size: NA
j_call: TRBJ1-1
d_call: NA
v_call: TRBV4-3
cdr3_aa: CASSQDLQNTEAFF
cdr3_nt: TGCGCCAGCAGCCAAGATCTCCAGAACACTGAAGCTTTCTTT

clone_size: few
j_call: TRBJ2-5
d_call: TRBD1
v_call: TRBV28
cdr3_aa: CTSRILQGRTQYF
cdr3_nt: TGTACCAGCAGAATCCTACAGGGGAGGACCCAGTACTTC

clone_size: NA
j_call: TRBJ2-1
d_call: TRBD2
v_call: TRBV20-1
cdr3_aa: CSALKRGDYNEQFF
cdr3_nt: TGCAGTGCTCTAAAGCGGGGTGACTACAATGAGCAGTTCTTC

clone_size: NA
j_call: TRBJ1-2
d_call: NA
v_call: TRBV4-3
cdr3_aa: CASSQDGRVFNYGYTF
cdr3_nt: TGCGCCAGCAGCCAAGATGGGCGGGTCTTTAACTATGGCTACACCTTC

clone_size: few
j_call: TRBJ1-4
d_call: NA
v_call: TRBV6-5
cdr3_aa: CASSGPLGEKLFF
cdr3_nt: TGTGCCAGCTCCGGACCGTTGGGCGAAAAACTGTTTTTT

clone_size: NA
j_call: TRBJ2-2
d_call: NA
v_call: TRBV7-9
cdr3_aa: CASSPLRNANTGELFF
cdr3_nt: TGTGCCAGCAGCCCCCTTCGTAATGCGAACACCGGGGAGCTGTTTTTT

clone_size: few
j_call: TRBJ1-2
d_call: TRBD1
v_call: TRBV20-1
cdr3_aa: CSARGVRTGMYGYTF
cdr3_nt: TGCAGTGCTAGAGGAGTACGGACAGGGATGTATGGCTACACCTTC

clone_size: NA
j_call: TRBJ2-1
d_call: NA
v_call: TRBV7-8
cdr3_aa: CASSLGWEEEQFF
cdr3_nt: TGTGCCAGCAGCTTAGGTTGGGAAGAAGAGCAGTTCTTC

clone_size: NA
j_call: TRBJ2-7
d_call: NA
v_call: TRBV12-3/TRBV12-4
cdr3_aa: CASSFGSLYEQYF
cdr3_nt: TGTGCCAGCAGTTTTGGCAGCCTCTACGAGCAGTACTTC

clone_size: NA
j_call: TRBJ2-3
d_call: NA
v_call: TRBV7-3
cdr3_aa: CASSPLPQTPGDTDTQYF
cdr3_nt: TGTGCCAGCAGCCCCCTACCGCAAACCCCAGGGGACACAGATACGCAGTATTTT

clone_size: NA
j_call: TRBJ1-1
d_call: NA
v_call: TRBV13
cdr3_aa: CASTLHQNEAFF
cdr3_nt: TGTGCCAGCACTCTCCATCAGAACGAAGCTTTCTTT

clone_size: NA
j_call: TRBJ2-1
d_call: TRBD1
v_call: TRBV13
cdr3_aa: CASSLTGGWHEQFF
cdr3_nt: TGTGCCAGCAGCTTGACAGGGGGCTGGCATGAGCAGTTCTTC

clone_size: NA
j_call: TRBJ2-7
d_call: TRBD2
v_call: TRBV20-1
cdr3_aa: CSARSAGGVTDEQYF
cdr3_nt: TGCAGTGCTAGATCGGCCGGGGGGGTCACCGATGAGCAGTACTTC

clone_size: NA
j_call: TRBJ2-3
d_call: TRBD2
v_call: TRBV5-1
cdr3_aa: CASREGSTDTQYF
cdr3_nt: TGTGCCAGCAGGGAGGGCTCCACAGATACGCAGTATTTT

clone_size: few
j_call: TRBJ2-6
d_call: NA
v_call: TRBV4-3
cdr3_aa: CASSQDLVPNRANVLTF
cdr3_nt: TGCGCCAGCAGCCAAGATTTGGTCCCGAATCGGGCCAACGTCCTGACTTTC

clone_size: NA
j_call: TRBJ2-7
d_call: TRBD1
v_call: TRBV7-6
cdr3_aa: CASSLGTLTGGEQYF
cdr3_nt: TGTGCCAGCAGCTTAGGAACTCTGACAGGGGGCGAGCAGTACTTC

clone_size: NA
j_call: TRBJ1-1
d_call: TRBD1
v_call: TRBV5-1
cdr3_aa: CASSSRGQTNTEAFF
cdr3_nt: TGCGCCAGCAGCTCAAGGGGACAGACGAACACTGAAGCTTTCTTT

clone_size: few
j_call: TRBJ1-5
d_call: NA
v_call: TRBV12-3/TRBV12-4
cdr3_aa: CASSSGTTQPQHF
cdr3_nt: TGTGCCAGCAGTTCAGGGACGACTCAGCCCCAGCATTTT

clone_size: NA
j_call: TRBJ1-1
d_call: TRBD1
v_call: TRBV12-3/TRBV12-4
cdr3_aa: CASTGRDRDIFDEAFF
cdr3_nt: TGTGCCAGCACCGGCCGGGACAGGGACATCTTCGATGAAGCTTTCTTT

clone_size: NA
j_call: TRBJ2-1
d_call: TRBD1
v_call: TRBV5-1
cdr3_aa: CAGSLRAGTGAYNEQFF
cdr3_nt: TGCGCCGGCAGCTTGAGGGCAGGGACAGGGGCCTACAATGAGCAGTTCTTC

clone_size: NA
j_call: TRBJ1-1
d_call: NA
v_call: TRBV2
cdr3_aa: CASIVGRLNTEAFF
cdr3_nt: TGTGCCAGCATTGTGGGCAGGTTGAACACTGAAGCTTTCTTT

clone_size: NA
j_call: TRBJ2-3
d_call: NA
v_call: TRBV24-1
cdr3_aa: CATRSPGADTQYF
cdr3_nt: TGTGCCACCAGGTCCCCGGGGGCAGATACGCAGTATTTT